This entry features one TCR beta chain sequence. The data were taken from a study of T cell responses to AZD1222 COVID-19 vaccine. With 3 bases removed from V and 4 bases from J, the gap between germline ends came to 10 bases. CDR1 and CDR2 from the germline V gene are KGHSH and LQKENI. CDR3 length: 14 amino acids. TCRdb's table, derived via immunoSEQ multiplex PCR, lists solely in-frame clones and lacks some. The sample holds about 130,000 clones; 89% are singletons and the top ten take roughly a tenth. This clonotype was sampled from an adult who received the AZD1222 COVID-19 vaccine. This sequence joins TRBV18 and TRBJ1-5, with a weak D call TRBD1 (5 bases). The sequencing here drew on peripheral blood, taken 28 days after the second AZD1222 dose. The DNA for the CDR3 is TGTGCCAGCTCACCGGGGACGGCGAATCAGCCCCAGCATTTT. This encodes CASSPGTANQPQHF.